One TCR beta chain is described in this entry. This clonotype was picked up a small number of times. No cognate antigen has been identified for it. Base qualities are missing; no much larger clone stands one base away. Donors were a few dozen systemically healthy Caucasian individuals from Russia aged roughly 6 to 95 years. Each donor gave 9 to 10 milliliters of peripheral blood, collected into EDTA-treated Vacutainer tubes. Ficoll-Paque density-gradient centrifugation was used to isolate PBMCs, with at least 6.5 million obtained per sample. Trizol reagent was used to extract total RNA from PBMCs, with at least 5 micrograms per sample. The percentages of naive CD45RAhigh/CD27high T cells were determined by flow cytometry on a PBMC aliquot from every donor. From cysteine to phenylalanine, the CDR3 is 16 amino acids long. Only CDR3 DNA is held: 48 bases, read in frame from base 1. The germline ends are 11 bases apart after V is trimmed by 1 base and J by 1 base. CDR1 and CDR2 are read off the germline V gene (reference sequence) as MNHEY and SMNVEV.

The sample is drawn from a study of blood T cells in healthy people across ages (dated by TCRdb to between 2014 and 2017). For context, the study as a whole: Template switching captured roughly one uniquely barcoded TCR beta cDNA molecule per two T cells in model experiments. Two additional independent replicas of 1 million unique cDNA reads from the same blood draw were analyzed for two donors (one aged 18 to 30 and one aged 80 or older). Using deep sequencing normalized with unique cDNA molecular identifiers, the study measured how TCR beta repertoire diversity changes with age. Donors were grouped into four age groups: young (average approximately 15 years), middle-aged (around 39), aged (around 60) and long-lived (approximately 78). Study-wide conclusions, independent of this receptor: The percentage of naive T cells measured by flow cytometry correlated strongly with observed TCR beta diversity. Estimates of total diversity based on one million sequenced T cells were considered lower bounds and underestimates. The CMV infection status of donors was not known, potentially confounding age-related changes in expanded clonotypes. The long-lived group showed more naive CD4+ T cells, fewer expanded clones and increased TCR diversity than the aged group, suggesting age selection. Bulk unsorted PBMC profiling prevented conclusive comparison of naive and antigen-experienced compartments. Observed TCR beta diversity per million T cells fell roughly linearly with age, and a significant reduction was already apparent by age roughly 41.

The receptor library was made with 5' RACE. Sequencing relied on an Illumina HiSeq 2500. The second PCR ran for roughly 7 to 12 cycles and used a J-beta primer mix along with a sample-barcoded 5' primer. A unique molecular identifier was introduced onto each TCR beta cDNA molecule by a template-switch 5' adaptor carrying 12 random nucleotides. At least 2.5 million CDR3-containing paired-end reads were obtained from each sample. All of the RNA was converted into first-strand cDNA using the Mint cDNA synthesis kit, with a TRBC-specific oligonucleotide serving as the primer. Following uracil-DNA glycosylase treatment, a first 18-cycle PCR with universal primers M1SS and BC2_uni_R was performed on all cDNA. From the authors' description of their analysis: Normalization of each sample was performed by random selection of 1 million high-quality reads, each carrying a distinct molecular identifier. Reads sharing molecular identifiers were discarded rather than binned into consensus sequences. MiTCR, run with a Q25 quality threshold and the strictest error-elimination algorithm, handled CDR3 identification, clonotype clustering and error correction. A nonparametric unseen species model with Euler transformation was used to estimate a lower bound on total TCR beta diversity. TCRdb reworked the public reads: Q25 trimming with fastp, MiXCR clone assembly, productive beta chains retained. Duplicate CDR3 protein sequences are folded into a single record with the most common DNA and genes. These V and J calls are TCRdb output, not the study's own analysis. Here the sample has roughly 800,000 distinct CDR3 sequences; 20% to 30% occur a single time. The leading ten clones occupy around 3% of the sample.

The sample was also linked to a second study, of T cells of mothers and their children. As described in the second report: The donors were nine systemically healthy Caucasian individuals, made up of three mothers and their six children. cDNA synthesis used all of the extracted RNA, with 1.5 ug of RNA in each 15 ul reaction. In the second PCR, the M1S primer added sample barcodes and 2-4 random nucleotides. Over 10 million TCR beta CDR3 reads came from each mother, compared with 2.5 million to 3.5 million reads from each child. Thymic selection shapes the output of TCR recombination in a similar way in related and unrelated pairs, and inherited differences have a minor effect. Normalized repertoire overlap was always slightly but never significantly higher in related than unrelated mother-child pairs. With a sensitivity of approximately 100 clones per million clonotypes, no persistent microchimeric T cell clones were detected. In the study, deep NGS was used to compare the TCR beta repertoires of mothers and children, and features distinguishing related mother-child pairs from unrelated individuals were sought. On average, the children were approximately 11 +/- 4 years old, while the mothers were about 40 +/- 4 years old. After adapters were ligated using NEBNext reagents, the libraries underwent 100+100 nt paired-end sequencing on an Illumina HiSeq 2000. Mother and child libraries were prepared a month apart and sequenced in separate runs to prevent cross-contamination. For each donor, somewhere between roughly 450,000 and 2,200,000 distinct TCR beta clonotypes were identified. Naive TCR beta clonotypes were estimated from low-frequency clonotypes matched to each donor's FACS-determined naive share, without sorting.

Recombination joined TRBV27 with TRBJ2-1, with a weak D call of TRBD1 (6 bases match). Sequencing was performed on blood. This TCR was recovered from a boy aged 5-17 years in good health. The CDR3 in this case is CASSLYWDKSYNEQFF. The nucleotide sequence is TGTGCCAGCAGTTTATATTGGGACAAATCCTACAATGAGCAGTTCTTC.